The clone carrying this T cell receptor beta chain was counted a single time. The CDR3 spans 15 residues. Trimming left V 0 bases short and J 8 bases short, with 14 bases between. Germline lookup yields CDR1 SGHDN and CDR2 FVKESK. The data derive from a study of blood T cell repertoires in COVID-19. Sequenced by immunoSEQ multiplex PCR; TCRdb stores in-frame clones only, minus some. The sample records around 220,000 clones, about 81% being singletons. The sequencing input was peripheral blood. The V call is TRBV14, the J call TRBJ1-3; D is undetermined. This receptor was taken from an elderly woman with COVID-19, enrolled during active disease. The DNA for the CDR3 is TGTGCCAGCAGCCAAGATAACGTAGCAGCTTACACCATATATTTT. Translation gives CASSQDNVAAYTIYF.